A single sample gave rise to the 24 T cell receptor beta chains below, sequenced in a study of T cells after posttransplantation cyclophosphamide. Produced via immunoSEQ multiplex PCR; TCRdb's table is partial and in-frame only. The profile shows approximately 28,000 clones, under 95% of them singletons. The naive gate required viable CD3+CD4+ or CD3+CD8+ cells with CCR7+CD45RA+CD45RO-CD95-CD27+CD28+ phenotype. The sample consisted of naive CD4+ T cells sorted from PBMCs. All receptors come from a woman aged 55-70 years in good health, CMV-negative, and a related stem cell transplant donor.

On this clone itself: One junction end does not reproduce the germline sequence, and a read error may be involved. The genes are TRBV7-7 and TRBJ2-2; D possibly corresponds to TRBD2 (6 bases). Germline-derived CDR1 and CDR2 are SSHAT and FNYEAQ (reference sequence). This CDR3 has 13 amino acids. The CDR3 here is CASSFSGTGELFF. CDR3 bases: TGTGCTAGCAGCTTTAGCGGAACCGGGGAGCTGTTTTTT.

V is TRBV2 and J is TRBJ1-1; possibly TRBD1 for D (5 bases). Germline CDR1 reads SNHLY; CDR2 reads FYNNEI. V shed 6 bases and J shed 6 bases, with 20 bases lying between them. The CDR3 consists of 15 residues. The CDR3 DNA reads as TGTGCCAGCAGCCTCAGATGGGGGGGTTCGGCTGAAGCTTTCTTT. It encodes CASSLRWGGSAEAFF.

The chain uses TRBV28 and TRBJ2-5; 10 bases fit TRBD2. The end of the DNA aligns better with TRBJ2-7, so the J call may be wrong. Germline V lookup: CDR1 MDHEN, CDR2 SYDVKM. This CDR3 is 17 amino acids long. The CDR3 coding sequence is TGTGCCAGCAGTTCCGGACTAGCGGCCCTGCTCCCCTACGAGCAGTACTTC. Translating gives CASSSGLAALLPYEQYF.

The V gene is TRBV30, the J gene TRBJ1-2, with D possibly matching TRBD1 (5 bases). The V end was cut by 7 bases, the J end by 4 bases, with 19 bases between. CDR3 length: 14 amino acids. CDR1 is GTSNPN and CDR2 is SVGIG in the germline V gene (reference sequence). CDR3 in DNA: TGTGCCTTAAACCTACAGGACCGGAGCTATGGCTACACCTTC. The encoded protein is CALNLQDRSYGYTF.

The chain joins TRBV5-1 to TRBJ2-2; weak D call: TRBD2 (5 bases). CDR3 length: 16 residues. Germline V gene sequence: CDR1 SGHRS, CDR2 YFSETQ. V was trimmed by 4 bases and J by 0 bases, leaving 13 bases between them. CDR3 bases: TGCGCCAGCAGCCTATGGACGGGAACGAACACCGGGGAGCTGTTTTTT. This codes for CASSLWTGTNTGELFF.

The V gene is TRBV9, the J gene TRBJ2-3, with 11 bases matching TRBD2. This CDR3 has 16 amino acids. The V gene's germline CDR1 is SGDLS and CDR2 YYNGEE. V lost 0 bases to trimming and J lost 5 bases; unmatched junction nucleotides: 5. CDR3 loop: CASSVGTSGLKDTQYF. The CDR3 DNA reads TGTGCCAGCAGCGTAGGGACTAGCGGGCTCAAAGATACGCAGTATTTT.

CDR3 amino acids: CASSPGGATDTQYF. The CDR3, as DNA: TGTGCCAGCTCACCAGGGGGGGCAACAGATACGCAGTATTTT. The rearrangement links TRBV18 to TRBJ2-3, with D perhaps TRBD2 (7 bases). V was shortened by 2 bases and J by 3 bases, with 9 bases between the two germline ends. The germline CDR1 and CDR2 sequences are KGHSH and LQKENI. The CDR3 consists of 14 residues. Combining the CDR3 with reference TRBV18 and TRBJ2-3 gives the whole variable domain NAGVMQNPRHLVRRRGQEARLRCSPMKGHSHVYWYRQLPEEGLKFMVYLQKENIIDESGMPKERFSAEFPKEGPSILRIQQVVRGDSAAYFCASSPGGATDTQYFGPGTRLTVL.

The chain recombines TRBV14 with TRBJ2-3; 9 positions agree with TRBD2. After removal of 4 bases from V and 10 bases from J, the junction contained 9 bases not matched to a gene. This CDR3 is built from 14 residues. The germline V gene has CDR1 SGHDN and CDR2 FVKESK. CDR3 protein: CASSRGLARGPQYF. In DNA, the CDR3 is TGTGCCAGCAGCCGCGGACTAGCGAGAGGACCGCAGTATTTT. The complete variable domain, with remaining parts taken from reference TRBV14 and TRBJ2-3, reads EAGVTQFPSHSVIEKGQTVTLRCDPISGHDNLYWYRRVMGKEIKFLLHFVKESKQDESGMPNNRFLAERTGGTYSTLKVQPAELEDSGVYFCASSRGLARGPQYFGPGTRLTVL.

The rearrangement links TRBV25-1 to TRBJ2-1; D perhaps matches TRBD1 (6 bases). The CDR3 length is 15 residues. The germline gives CDR1 MGHDK, CDR2 SYGVNS. V lost 8 bases and J 4 bases, leaving 18 bases between the germline ends. The CDR3 sequence is CASGSEWGRYNEQFF. For the CDR3, the DNA is TGTGCCAGCGGCTCGGAGTGGGGGCGTTACAATGAGCAGTTCTTC.

The chain combines TRBV5-1 with TRBJ2-1; 11 positions match TRBD1. The CDR3 consists of 14 residues. Germline lookup yields CDR1 SGHRS and CDR2 YFSETQ. Trimming took 4 bases from V and 10 from J; bases not matched to a gene: 7. CDR3 DNA: TGCGCCAGCAGCCGGGACAGGGGGTCAAAGGAGCAGTTCTTC. The encoded protein is CASSRDRGSKEQFF.

J is TRBJ2-5 and V is TRBV9, with D tentatively TRBD2 (6 bases). The CDR3 spans 17 residues. Trimming stripped 0 bases from V and 3 bases from J, with 18 bases between. Germline V lookup: CDR1 SGDLS, CDR2 YYNGEE. CDR3 DNA: TGTGCCAGCAGCGTAGGGAGGGGTTACGGCGGGAAAGAGACCCAGTACTTC. Amino acids: CASSVGRGYGGKETQYF.

V is TRBV25-1 and J is TRBJ1-2, with D hard to call. The V end lost 6 bases, the J end lost 6 bases, and 14 bases lay between the germline ends. The CDR3 loop spans 13 amino acids. Looked up from germline, CDR1 is MGHDK and CDR2 is SYGVNS. Here the CDR3 DNA reads TGTGCCAGCAGACCTACCCCCGGTCATGGCTACACCTTC. Encoded protein: CASRPTPGHGYTF.

This chain uses TRBV5-1 with TRBJ2-1; 7 bases are a match to TRBD1. Germline assignment: CDR1 SGHRS and CDR2 YFSETQ. This CDR3 has 14 residues. Losses at the gene ends were 5 bases for V and 5 bases for J; bases not matched to a gene: 7. CDR3 sequence reads: CASSSIQGNNEQFF. Written as DNA, the CDR3 is TGCGCCAGCAGTTCCATACAGGGGAACAATGAGCAGTTCTTC. Drawing the rest from reference TRBV5-1 and TRBJ2-1, the complete variable domain is KAGVTQTPRYLIKTRGQQVTLSCSPISGHRSVSWYQQTPGQGLQFLFEYFSETQRNKGNFPGRFSGRQFSNSRSEMNVSTLELGDSALYLCASSSIQGNNEQFFGPGTRLTVL.

The chain carries TRBV11-2 and TRBJ2-4, with D hard to call. Germline V gene lookup returns CDR1 SGHAT and CDR2 FQNNGV. V was clipped by 1 base and J by 0 bases, with 10 bases between them. The CDR3 spans 16 residues. This CDR3 reads CASSLAAALAKNIQYF. The CDR3 DNA reads as TGTGCCAGCAGCTTAGCGGCAGCGCTAGCCAAAAACATTCAGTACTTC.

The chain is built from TRBV7-3 and TRBJ1-1; no clear D gene. Trimming pared 2 bases from V and 2 bases from J, leaving 12 bases between. There are 15 residues in the CDR3. CDR1 and CDR2 from the germline V gene are SGHTA and FQGTGA. CDR3 region: CASSLRSGFNTEAFF. The CDR3 bases are TGTGCCAGCAGCTTACGCTCGGGATTCAACACTGAAGCTTTCTTT. The variable domain in full, completed from reference TRBV7-3 and TRBJ1-1, reads GAGVSQTPSNKVTEKGKYVELRCDPISGHTALYWYRQSLGQGPEFLIYFQGTGAADDSGLPNDRFFAVRPEGSVSTLKIQRTERGDSAVYLCASSLRSGFNTEAFFGQGTRLTVV.

The chain joins TRBV14 to TRBJ2-7, with 9 bases matching TRBD2. This CDR3 is 15 amino acids long. The germline CDR1 and CDR2 sequences are SGHDN and FVKESK. With 2 bases clipped from V and 6 bases from J, the junction kept 8 bases outside the gene matches. In DNA, the CDR3 is TGTGCCAGCAGCCAAAAGGCTAGCGGGATATTCGAGCAGTACTTC. It codes for CASSQKASGIFEQYF.

This chain uses TRBV19 with TRBJ2-5; 7 bases line up with TRBD1. The length of the CDR3 is 14 residues. Trimming at V came to 6 bases and at J to 11 bases, leaving 15 bases not matched to a gene. In germline, CDR1 is LNHDA, CDR2 SQIVND (reference sequence). CDR3 region: CASSSGTALRGQYF. CDR3 coding DNA: TGTGCCAGTAGCTCCGGGACAGCCCTACGAGGGCAGTACTTC.

V usage is TRBV12-5 and J usage is TRBJ1-3; TRBD1 might be the D (6 bases). Germline loops: CDR1 LGHNT, CDR2 FRNRAP. Trimming cost V 6 bases and J 0 bases, with 9 bases left between them. The CDR3 loop spans 14 amino acids. CDR3 amino acids: CASGRGSSGNTIYF. CDR3 DNA sequence: TGTGCTAGTGGAAGGGGGAGCTCTGGAAACACCATATATTTT.

V gene TRBV7-3 combines with J gene TRBJ2-3, with 8 bases that match TRBD2. Germline lookup yields CDR1 SGHTA and CDR2 FQGTGA. The CDR3 consists of 15 residues. V was pared by 2 bases and J by 5 bases, with 6 bases of the junction left unmatched. CDR3 sequence: CASSLYASGLDTQYF. The CDR3 region has the DNA TGTGCCAGCAGCTTATATGCTAGCGGGTTAGATACGCAGTATTTT.

The chain uses TRBV2 and TRBJ1-5; a possible D gene is TRBD1 (6 bases). This CDR3 has 13 residues. Looked up from germline, CDR1 is SNHLY and CDR2 is FYNNEI. The V and J ends lost 5 bases and 11 bases respectively, with 16 bases between them. The CDR3 sequence is CASSPGGAGAQHF. Here the CDR3 DNA reads TGTGCCAGCAGTCCCGGGGGGGCGGGGGCCCAGCATTTT.

The V gene is TRBV25-1, the J gene TRBJ2-1; 9 bases are a match to TRBD2. This CDR3 has 14 amino acids. With V trimmed by 6 bases and J by 7 bases, 7 bases remained unmatched. Germline V lookup: CDR1 MGHDK, CDR2 SYGVNS. The CDR3 DNA reads as TGTGCCAGCAGATTTAGCGGGGGAGGGAATGAGCAGTTCTTC. Protein sequence: CASRFSGGGNEQFF.

V usage is TRBV14 and J usage is TRBJ2-5; 9 bases match TRBD2. J was trimmed by 0 bases and V by 0 bases; bases with no gene match: 14. In germline, CDR1 is SGHDN, CDR2 FVKESK. This CDR3 is 20 amino acids long. The CDR3 coding sequence is TGTGCCAGCAGCCAAGATTACGGCGGGGGGGCAGGACTGTACCAAGAGACCCAGTACTTC. This encodes CASSQDYGGGAGLYQETQYF. Supplemented by reference TRBV14 and TRBJ2-5, the full variable domain reads EAGVTQFPSHSVIEKGQTVTLRCDPISGHDNLYWYRRVMGKEIKFLLHFVKESKQDESGMPNNRFLAERTGGTYSTLKVQPAELEDSGVYFCASSQDYGGGAGLYQETQYFGPGTRLLVL.

The chain uses TRBV28 and TRBJ2-1, with 9 bases identical to TRBD2. Germline V gene sequence: CDR1 MDHEN, CDR2 SYDVKM. The CDR3 is 14 amino acids. The ends lost 8 bases at V and 2 bases at J; junction bases unmatched: 4. Here the CDR3 DNA reads TGTGCCAGCGGCGGGGGGGCAACCTACAATGAGCAGTTCTTC. This translates into CASGGGATYNEQFF.

J is TRBJ2-4 and V is TRBV28, with 7 bases identical to TRBD1. Germline-derived CDR1 and CDR2 are MDHEN and SYDVKM. V gave up 6 bases and J gave up 0 bases; unmatched junction bases: 2. The CDR3 is 14 amino acids. This chain's CDR3 is CASRTGSAKNIQYF. CDR3 nucleotides: TGTGCCAGCAGGACAGGGTCAGCCAAAAACATTCAGTACTTC.